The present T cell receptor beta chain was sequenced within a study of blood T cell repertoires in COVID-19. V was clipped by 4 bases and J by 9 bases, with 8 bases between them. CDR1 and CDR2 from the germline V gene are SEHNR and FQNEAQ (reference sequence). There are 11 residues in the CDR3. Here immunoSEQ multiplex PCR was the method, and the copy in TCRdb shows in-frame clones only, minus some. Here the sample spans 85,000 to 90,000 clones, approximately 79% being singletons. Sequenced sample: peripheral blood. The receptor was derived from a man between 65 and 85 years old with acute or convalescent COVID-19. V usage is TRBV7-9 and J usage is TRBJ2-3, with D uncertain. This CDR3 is CASSSGGTQYF. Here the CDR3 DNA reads TGTGCCAGCAGCTCTGGCGGAACGCAGTATTTT.